This entry lists 14 T cell receptor beta chains sequenced from one sample in a study of T cells in localized non-small cell lung cancer. Using immunoSEQ multiplex PCR, the repertoire was profiled, and TCRdb retains in-frame clones only, with some absent. The sample consists of about 43,000 clones, about 91% of them appearing once. The source was PBMCs, collected before any cancer treatment. The origin of the receptors is a woman aged 35 to 69 with stage II lung adenocarcinoma.

The genes are TRBV29-1 and TRBJ2-1; D may be TRBD2 (5 bases). This CDR3 spans 16 amino acids. Trimming cost V 0 bases and J 0 bases, with 12 bases left between them. CDR1 and CDR2 (germline): SQVTM, ANQGSEA. CDR3: CSVEDPRSGSYNEQFF. Written as DNA, the CDR3 is TGCAGCGTTGAAGATCCGCGCAGCGGCTCCTACAATGAGCAGTTCTTC.

V usage is TRBV5-1 and J usage is TRBJ2-7; D is unclear. The CDR3 runs 15 residues. The germline V gene has CDR1 SGHRS and CDR2 YFSETQ. With 4 bases removed from V and 4 bases from J, the gap between germline ends came to 18 bases. Written as DNA, the CDR3 is TGCGCCAGCAGCCCCCCTTCATCTTCACTTTACGAGCAGTACTTC. Amino acid sequence: CASSPPSSSLYEQYF.

The genes are TRBV5-4 and TRBJ2-2; D might be TRBD2 (6 bases). In germline, CDR1 is SGHNT, CDR2 YYREEE (reference sequence). There are 16 residues in the CDR3. V lost 0 bases and J 0 bases, leaving 9 bases between the germline ends. CDR3: CASSLALAPNTGELFF. In DNA, the CDR3 is TGTGCCAGCAGCTTGGCCCTAGCGCCGAACACCGGGGAGCTGTTTTTT.

The chain joins TRBV6-1 to TRBJ1-2, with D perhaps matching TRBD1 (6 bases). The CDR3 is 13 residues long. Germline CDR1 MNHNS, CDR2 SASEGT. CDR3 residues: CAFEGGTLGGYTF. The CDR3 nucleotides read TGTGCTTTTGAGGGGGGGACGTTGGGAGGCTACACCTTC.

The chain couples TRBV7-9 to TRBJ1-2, with TRBD1 matching over 8 bases. V lost 5 bases, J lost 9 bases, and 14 bases stayed unmatched. The CDR3 totals 15 residues. Germline V gene sequence: CDR1 SEHNR, CDR2 FQNEAQ (reference sequence). CDR3 sequence reads: CASSRRTGMTNSYTF. For the CDR3, the DNA is TGTGCCAGCAGCCGACGGACAGGGATGACTAATAGCTACACCTTC.

The chain uses TRBV7-8 and TRBJ1-6; D unclear. V was shortened by 3 bases and J by 4 bases, with 10 bases between the two germline ends. Germline CDR1 reads SGHVS; CDR2 reads FQNEAQ. This CDR3 is built from 15 residues. CDR3 nucleotides: TGTGCCAGCAGCTTGACGGGAGAATATAATTCACCCCTCCACTTT. It specifies CASSLTGEYNSPLHF.

This clone was observed a handful of times. J is TRBJ1-6 and V is TRBV11-2, with D hard to call. CDR1 and CDR2 from the germline V gene are SGHAT and FQNNGV. Trimming removed 1 base at V and 5 bases at J, with 9 bases between. CDR3 length: 15 amino acids. The CDR3 loop reads CASSLVPGNNSPLHF. The CDR3 nucleotides read TGTGCCAGCAGCTTAGTCCCGGGGAATAATTCACCCCTCCACTTT.

The chain uses TRBV2 and TRBJ2-5, with 8 bases fitting TRBD2. After removal of 4 bases from V and 1 base from J, the junction contained 5 bases not matched to a gene. The CDR3 length is 15 residues. CDR1 SNHLY and CDR2 FYNNEI come from the germline V gene. CDR3 sequence: CASSGGGGPQETQYF. For the CDR3, the DNA is TGTGCCAGCAGTGGGGGCGGGGGGCCCCAAGAGACCCAGTACTTC. Full variable domain (remainder filled in from reference TRBV2 and TRBJ2-5): EPEVTQTPSHQVTQMGQEVILRCVPISNHLYFYWYRQILGQKVEFLVSFYNNEISEKSEIFDDQFSVERPDGSNFTLKIRSTKLEDSAMYFCASSGGGGPQETQYFGPGTRLLVL.

The chain has TRBV18 and TRBJ1-2, with D possibly matching TRBD1 (5 bases). Per germline, CDR1 KGHSH and CDR2 LQKENI. This CDR3 has 14 residues. V dropped 2 bases and J dropped 8 bases, with 15 bases sitting between them. The CDR3 spells CASSPVGVSGGYTF. CDR3 bases: TGTGCCAGCTCACCAGTGGGGGTATCGGGAGGCTACACCTTC.

The chain joins TRBV5-5 to TRBJ2-3; possible D gene TRBD2, 6 bases. Trimming cost V 2 bases and J 0 bases, with 13 bases left between them. The CDR3 runs to 16 residues. Germline V CDR1 and CDR2: SGHKS, YYEKEE (reference sequence). The CDR3 sequence is CASSFMGEASTDTQYF. In nucleotides, the CDR3 is TGTGCCAGCAGCTTTATGGGGGAGGCTAGCACAGATACGCAGTATTTT.

The genes are TRBV28 and TRBJ1-2; D may be TRBD1 (6 bases). Trimming cost V 5 bases and J 3 bases, with 13 bases left between them. There are 14 residues in the CDR3. Germline loops: CDR1 MDHEN, CDR2 SYDVKM. In DNA form, the CDR3 reads TGTGCCAGCAGTACCAATCAGGGGTACTATGGCTACACCTTC. Its translation: CASSTNQGYYGYTF.

V is TRBV4-2 and J is TRBJ2-1; D is unclear. The CDR3 contains 16 residues. V lost 0 bases and J lost 7, with 16 bases in between. Germline CDR1 reads LGHNA; CDR2 reads YNFKEQ. The CDR3 bases are TGTGCCAGCAGCCAAGATTTAGGACCGTCGGTTAATGAGCAGTTCTTC. This translates into CASSQDLGPSVNEQFF.

The gene calls are TRBV6-5 and TRBJ2-7, with 11 bases matching TRBD1. The CDR3 spans 15 residues. The germline V gene has CDR1 MNHEY and CDR2 SVGAGI. V gave up 6 bases and J gave up 6 bases; unmatched junction bases: 10. DNA for the CDR3: TGTGCCAGCAGCCCCGGACAGGGGGCGTACAGCGAGCAGTACTTC. Its translation is CASSPGQGAYSEQYF.

V gene TRBV19 combines with J gene TRBJ1-5, with TRBD1 matching over 7 bases. CDR3 length: 15 residues. V was pared by 3 bases and J by 2 bases, with 4 bases of the junction left unmatched. The germline V gene encodes CDR1 LNHDA and CDR2 SQIVND (reference sequence). CDR3 protein: CASSIGQGGNQPQHF. DNA of the CDR3: TGTGCCAGTAGTATCGGCCAGGGGGGCAATCAGCCCCAGCATTTT.